This T cell receptor (beta chain) was documented in a study of Graves' ophthalmopathy and Graves' hyperthyroidism. For the study at large: Peripheral blood was gathered at first diagnosis, ahead of any treatment whatsoever. Study-wide results and caveats: Sensitivity of about 90% and specificity of about 84% were achieved when a 13-signature model separated ophthalmopathy from stable hyperthyroidism. Blood also held most thyroid clonotypes expanded above 0.001 frequency.

The TCR beta CDR3 regions underwent amplification from RNA transcripts. HTBI primers primed a first-round RT-PCR, and a second-round multiplex PCR followed. TCRdb re-derived calls from the multiplex PCR reads in MiXCR, one entry per CDR3 protein. Counted here are about 370,000 distinct CDR3 sequences, about 18% occurring once; the ten biggest clones make up 2.4%. This clonotype was detected many times. Its specificity is not known. Patients in the hyperthyroidism group, adults aged 18 to 65, were newly diagnosed, under 2 months' duration. The V and J ends lost 4 bases and 3 bases respectively, with 6 bases between them. CDR3 length: 11 residues. Germline-derived CDR1 and CDR2 are SQVTM and ANQGSEA.

J is TRBJ1-1 and V is TRBV29-1; the D is unclear. Sequences were obtained from peripheral blood. The receptor was isolated from an adult woman with stable Graves' hyperthyroidism. CDR3 sequence reads: CSVVRDTEAFF. CDR3 bases: TGCAGCGTTGTACGGGACACTGAAGCTTTCTTT.